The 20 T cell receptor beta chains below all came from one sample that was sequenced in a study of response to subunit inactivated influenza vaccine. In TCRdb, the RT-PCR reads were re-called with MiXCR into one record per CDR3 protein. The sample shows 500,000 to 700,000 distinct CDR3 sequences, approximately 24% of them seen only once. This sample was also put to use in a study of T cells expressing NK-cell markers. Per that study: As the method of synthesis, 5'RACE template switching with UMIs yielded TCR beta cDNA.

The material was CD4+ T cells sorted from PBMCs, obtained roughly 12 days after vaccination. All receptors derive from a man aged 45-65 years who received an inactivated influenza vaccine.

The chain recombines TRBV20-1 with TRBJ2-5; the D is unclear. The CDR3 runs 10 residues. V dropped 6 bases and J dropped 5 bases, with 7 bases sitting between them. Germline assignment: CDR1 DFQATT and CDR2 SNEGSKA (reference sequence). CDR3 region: CSASSETQYF. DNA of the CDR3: TGCAGTGCCTCCTCTGAGACCCAGTACTTC.

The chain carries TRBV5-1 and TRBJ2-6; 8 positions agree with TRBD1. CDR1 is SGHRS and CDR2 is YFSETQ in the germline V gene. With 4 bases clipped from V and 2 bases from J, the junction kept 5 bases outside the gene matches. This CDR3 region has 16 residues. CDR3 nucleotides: TGCGCCAGCAGCCTAGAGACAGGGGCTGGGGCCAACGTCCTGACTTTC. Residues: CASSLETGAGANVLTF.

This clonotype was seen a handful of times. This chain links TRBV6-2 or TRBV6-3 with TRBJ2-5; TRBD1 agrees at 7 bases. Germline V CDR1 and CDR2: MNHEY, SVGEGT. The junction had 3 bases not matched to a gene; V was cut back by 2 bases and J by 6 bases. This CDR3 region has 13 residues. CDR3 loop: CASSYRGLQTQYF. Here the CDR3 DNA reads TGTGCCAGCAGTTACAGGGGGCTGCAGACCCAGTACTTC.

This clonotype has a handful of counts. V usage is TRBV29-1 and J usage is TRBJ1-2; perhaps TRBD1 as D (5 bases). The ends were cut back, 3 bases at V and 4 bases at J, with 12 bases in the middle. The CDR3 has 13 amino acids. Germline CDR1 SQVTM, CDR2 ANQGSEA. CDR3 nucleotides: TGCAGCGTTGATAGGACATTATCCTATGGCTACACCTTC. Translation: CSVDRTLSYGYTF.

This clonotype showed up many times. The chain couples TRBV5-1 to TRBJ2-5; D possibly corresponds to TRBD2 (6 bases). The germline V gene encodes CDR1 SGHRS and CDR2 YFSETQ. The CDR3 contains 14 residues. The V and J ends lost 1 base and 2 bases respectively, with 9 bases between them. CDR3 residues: CASSLSAGQETQYF. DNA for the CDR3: TGCGCCAGCAGCTTGTCGGCGGGGCAAGAGACCCAGTACTTC.

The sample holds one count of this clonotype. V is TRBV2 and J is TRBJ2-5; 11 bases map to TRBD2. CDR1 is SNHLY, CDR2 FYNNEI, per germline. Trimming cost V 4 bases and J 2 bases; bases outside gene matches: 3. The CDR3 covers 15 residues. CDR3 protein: CASSGASGGQETQYF. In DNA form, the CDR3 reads TGTGCCAGCAGTGGGGCTAGCGGGGGGCAAGAGACCCAGTACTTC.

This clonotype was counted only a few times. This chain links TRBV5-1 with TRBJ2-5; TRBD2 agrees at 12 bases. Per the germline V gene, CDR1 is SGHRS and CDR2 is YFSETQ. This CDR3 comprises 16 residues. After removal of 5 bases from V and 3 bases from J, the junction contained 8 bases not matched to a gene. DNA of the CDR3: TGCGCCAGCAGGCCCTCTAGCGGGGGGGCGGAAGAGACCCAGTACTTC. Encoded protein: CASRPSSGGAEETQYF.

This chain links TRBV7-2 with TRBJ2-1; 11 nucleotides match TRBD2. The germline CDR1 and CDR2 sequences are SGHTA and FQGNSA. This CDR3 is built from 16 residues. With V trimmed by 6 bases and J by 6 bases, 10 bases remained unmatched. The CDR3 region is CASRQTGTSGLNEQFF. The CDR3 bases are TGTGCCAGCAGACAGACCGGGACTAGCGGACTCAATGAGCAGTTCTTC. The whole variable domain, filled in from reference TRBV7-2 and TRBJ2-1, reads GAGVSQSPSNKVTEKGKDVELRCDPISGHTALYWYRQSLGQGLEFLIYFQGNSAPDKSGLPSDRFSAERTGGSVSTLTIQRTQQEDSAVYLCASRQTGTSGLNEQFFGPGTRLTVL.

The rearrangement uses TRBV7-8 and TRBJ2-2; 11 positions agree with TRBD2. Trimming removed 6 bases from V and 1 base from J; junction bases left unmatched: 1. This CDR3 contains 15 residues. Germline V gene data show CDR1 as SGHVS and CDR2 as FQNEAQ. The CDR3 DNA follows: TGTGCCAGCAGGGGGACTAGCGGGAACACCGGGGAGCTGTTTTTT. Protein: CASRGTSGNTGELFF.

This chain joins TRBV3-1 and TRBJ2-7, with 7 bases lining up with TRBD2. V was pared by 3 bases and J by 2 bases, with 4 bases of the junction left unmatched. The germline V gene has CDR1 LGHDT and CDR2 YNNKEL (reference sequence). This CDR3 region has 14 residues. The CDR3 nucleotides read TGTGCCAGCAGCCAGGGGGGGATCCCCTACGAGCAGTACTTC. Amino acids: CASSQGGIPYEQYF.

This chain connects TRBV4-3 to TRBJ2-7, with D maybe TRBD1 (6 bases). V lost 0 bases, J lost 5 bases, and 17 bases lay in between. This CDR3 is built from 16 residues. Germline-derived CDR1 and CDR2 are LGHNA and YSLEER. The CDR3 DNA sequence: TGCGCCAGCAGCCAAGATCTGGCGGGCAGGGGCCACGAGCAGTACTTC. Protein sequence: CASSQDLAGRGHEQYF.

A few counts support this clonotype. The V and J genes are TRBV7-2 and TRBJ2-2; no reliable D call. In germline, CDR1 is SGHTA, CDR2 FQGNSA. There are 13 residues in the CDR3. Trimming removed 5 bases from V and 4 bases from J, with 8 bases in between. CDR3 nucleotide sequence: TGTGCCAGCAGCACGCACACCACCGGGGAGCTGTTTTTT. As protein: CASSTHTTGELFF.

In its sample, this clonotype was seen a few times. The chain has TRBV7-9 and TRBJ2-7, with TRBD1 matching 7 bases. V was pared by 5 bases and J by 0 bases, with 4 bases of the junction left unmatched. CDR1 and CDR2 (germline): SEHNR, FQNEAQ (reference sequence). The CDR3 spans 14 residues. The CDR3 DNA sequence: TGTGCCAGCAGCCTGGGACAGTTCTCCTACGAGCAGTACTTC. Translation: CASSLGQFSYEQYF.

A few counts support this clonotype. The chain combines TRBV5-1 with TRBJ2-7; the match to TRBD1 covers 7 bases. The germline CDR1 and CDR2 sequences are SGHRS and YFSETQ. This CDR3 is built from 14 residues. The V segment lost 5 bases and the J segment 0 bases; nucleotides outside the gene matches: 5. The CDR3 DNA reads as TGCGCCAGCAGGTCGACAGGGAACTCCTACGAGCAGTACTTC. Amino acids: CASRSTGNSYEQYF.

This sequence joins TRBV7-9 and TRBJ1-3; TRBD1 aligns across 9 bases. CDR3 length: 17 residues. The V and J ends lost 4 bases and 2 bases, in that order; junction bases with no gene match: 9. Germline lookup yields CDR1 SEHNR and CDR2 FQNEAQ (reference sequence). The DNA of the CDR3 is TGTGCCAGCAGCTCACAGGGGGCGATCGGTACTGGAAACACCATATATTTT. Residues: CASSSQGAIGTGNTIYF.

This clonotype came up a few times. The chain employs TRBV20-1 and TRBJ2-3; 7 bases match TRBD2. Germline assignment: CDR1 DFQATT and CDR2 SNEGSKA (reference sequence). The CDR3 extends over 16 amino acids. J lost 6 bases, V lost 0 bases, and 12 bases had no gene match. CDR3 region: CSARDPPGRRSDTQYF. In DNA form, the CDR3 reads TGCAGTGCTAGAGACCCTCCCGGGAGGCGATCCGATACGCAGTATTTT.

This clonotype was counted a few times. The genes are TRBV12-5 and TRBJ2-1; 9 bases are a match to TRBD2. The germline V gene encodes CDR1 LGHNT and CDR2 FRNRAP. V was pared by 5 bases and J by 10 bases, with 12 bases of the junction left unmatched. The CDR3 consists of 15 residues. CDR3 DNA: TGTGCTAGTGGTCTCCGAGGGGCTAGCGGGGAGGAGCAGTTCTTC. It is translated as CASGLRGASGEEQFF.

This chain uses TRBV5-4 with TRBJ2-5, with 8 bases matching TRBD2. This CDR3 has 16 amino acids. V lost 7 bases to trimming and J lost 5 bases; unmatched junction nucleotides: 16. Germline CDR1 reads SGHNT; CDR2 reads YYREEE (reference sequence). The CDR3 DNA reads TGTGCCAGCGGCTCGGGAGGCGGGGGGCCTCGGGAGACCCAGTACTTC. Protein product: CASGSGGGGPRETQYF.

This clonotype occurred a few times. CDR3 nucleotide sequence: TGTGCCAGCAGTGAGAATACGCTACTACAGCGCGAGCAGTACTTC. It is translated as CASSENTLLQREQYF. The chain uses TRBV25-1 and TRBJ2-7; no definite D call. This CDR3 has 15 amino acids. CDR1 MGHDK and CDR2 SYGVNS come from the germline V gene. Trimming took 3 bases from V and 6 from J, leaving 18 bases between them.

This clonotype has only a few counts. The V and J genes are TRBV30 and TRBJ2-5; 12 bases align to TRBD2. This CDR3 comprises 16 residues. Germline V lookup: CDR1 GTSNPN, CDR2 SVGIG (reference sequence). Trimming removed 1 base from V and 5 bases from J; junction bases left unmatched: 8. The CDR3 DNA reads TGTGCCTGGAGTGCCCTGACTAGCGGGGGCGGGGAGACCCAGTACTTC. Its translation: CAWSALTSGGGETQYF.